Following are 26 T cell receptor beta chains from one sample sequenced in a study of Graves' ophthalmopathy and Graves' hyperthyroidism. The TCR beta CDR3 regions underwent amplification from RNA transcripts. Following a first-round RT-PCR that used HTBI primers, a second-round multiplex PCR was carried out. TCRdb called the multiplex PCR reads again in MiXCR, with one record for every CDR3 protein. The sample holds fewer than 600,000 distinct CDR3 sequences, around 15% seen once. The material sequenced was blood. The receptors originated from a woman aged 30 to 39 with Graves' ophthalmopathy.

Ten or more counts support this clonotype. V usage is TRBV7-9 and J usage is TRBJ2-7; 10 bases fit TRBD1. From germline, CDR1 is SEHNR and CDR2 FQNEAQ (reference sequence). The CDR3 totals 15 residues. V shed 1 base, J shed 5 bases, and the junction held 5 bases outside the gene matches. DNA of the CDR3: TGTGCCAGCAGCTTAGTTGGGACAGGGGTCAACGAGCAGTACTTC. Its protein is CASSLVGTGVNEQYF.

In this sample, this clonotype turned up many times. The chain couples TRBV12-3 or TRBV12-4 to TRBJ2-2; D is unclear. This CDR3 contains 12 residues. Trimming shortened V by 4 bases and J by 7 bases, and 7 bases separated the two germline ends. The CDR3 is CASSSDRGELFF. DNA for the CDR3: TGTGCCAGCAGTTCGGACCGCGGGGAGCTGTTTTTT.

This clonotype was picked up many times. The chain uses TRBV9 and TRBJ1-2, with 8 bases matching TRBD1. This CDR3 has 14 amino acids. Per germline, CDR1 SGDLS and CDR2 YYNGEE. V lost 5 bases and J lost 5; bases outside the gene matches: 8. The CDR3 reads CASSAGTGLYGYTF. DNA for the CDR3: TGTGCCAGCAGTGCCGGGACAGGACTATATGGCTACACCTTC.

This clonotype was recorded at least ten times. V usage is TRBV20-1 and J usage is TRBJ2-5; weak D call: TRBD2 (5 bases). Germline lookup yields CDR1 DFQATT and CDR2 SNEGSKA (reference sequence). The CDR3 covers 13 residues. The V end was cut by 3 bases, the J end by 2 bases, with 10 bases between. This chain's CDR3 is CSASYPGQETQYF. In DNA form, the CDR3 reads TGCAGTGCTAGTTACCCGGGGCAAGAGACCCAGTACTTC.

This clonotype was observed at least ten times. The chain is built from TRBV15 and TRBJ2-5, with D hard to call. CDR1 is LNHNV and CDR2 is YYDKDF in the germline V gene (reference sequence). CDR3 length: 14 amino acids. V was cut by 0 bases and J by 3 bases, with 8 bases left in between. The DNA of the CDR3 is TGTGCCACCAGCAGAGATGCCAGGAAAGAGACCCAGTACTTC. Protein sequence: CATSRDARKETQYF.

This clonotype was seen repeatedly, ten times or more. The V gene is TRBV12-3 or TRBV12-4, the J gene TRBJ2-4, with D maybe TRBD2 (6 bases). Between the trimmed V and J ends, which lost 7 bases and 7 bases, there was a span of 11 bases. This CDR3 comprises 12 residues. CDR3 region: CASTWEENIQYF. The CDR3 DNA sequence: TGTGCCAGCACCTGGGAGGAGAACATTCAGTACTTC.

The CDR3: CASSPPRVTEAFF. As DNA, the CDR3 is TGTGCCAGCAGTCCCCCCCGCGTCACTGAAGCTTTCTTT. The rearrangement joins TRBV28 to TRBJ1-1, with no clear D. V was pared by 5 bases and J by 4 bases, with 11 bases between. The CDR3 length is 13 residues. CDR1 is MDHEN and CDR2 is SYDVKM in the germline V gene.

This clonotype came up many times. The chain uses TRBV10-3 and TRBJ1-1; D is perhaps TRBD1 (5 bases). There are 14 residues in the CDR3. Trimming took 3 bases from V and 4 from J, leaving 12 bases between them. Germline-derived CDR1 and CDR2 are ENHRY and SYGVKD. This CDR3 reads CAISEGSRVTEAFF. CDR3 DNA: TGTGCCATCAGTGAAGGGTCCAGGGTCACTGAAGCTTTCTTT.

This clonotype was seen many times. The J gene is TRBJ1-1, the V gene TRBV5-1, with a possible D match to TRBD1 (5 bases). Germline CDR1 SGHRS, CDR2 YFSETQ. CDR3 length: 14 amino acids. Trimming took 5 bases from V and 1 from J, leaving 12 bases between them. The CDR3 nucleotides are TGCGCCAGCAGATCCTACACAGGGAACACTGAAGCTTTCTTT. Amino acids: CASRSYTGNTEAFF.

This clonotype occurred many times. The J gene is TRBJ1-2, the V gene TRBV30; perhaps TRBD1 as D (5 bases). Germline CDR1 GTSNPN, CDR2 SVGIG (reference sequence). Trimming shortened V by 8 bases and J by 2 bases, and 12 bases separated the two germline ends. The length of the CDR3 is 12 residues. The CDR3 nucleotides read TGTGCCGGGCGAGGGGAGAACTATGGCTACACCTTC. Translated, it gives CAGRGENYGYTF.

The chain carries TRBV25-1 and TRBJ2-7; 7 bases match TRBD1. With 3 bases clipped from V and 4 bases from J, the junction kept 12 bases outside the gene matches. This CDR3 spans 16 amino acids. Germline CDR1 and CDR2: MGHDK and SYGVNS. The CDR3 sequence: CASSDPTGTVTYEQYF. The CDR3 DNA follows: TGTGCCAGCAGTGATCCGACCGGGACAGTGACTTACGAGCAGTACTTC.

This clonotype occurred many times. The chain couples TRBV27 to TRBJ2-7; 10 bases are a match to TRBD1. CDR1 is MNHEY, CDR2 SMNVEV, per germline (reference sequence). There are 19 residues in the CDR3. Trimming removed 4 bases from V and 2 bases from J; junction bases left unmatched: 17. The CDR3 here is CASSSSGTGAGTKPYEQYF. The CDR3 DNA is TGTGCCAGCAGTTCCTCCGGGACAGGGGCGGGGACAAAACCCTACGAGCAGTACTTC.

This clonotype was seen many times. The chain recombines TRBV29-1 with TRBJ2-7, with 7 bases fitting TRBD1. This CDR3 has 14 residues. Germline CDR1 and CDR2: SQVTM and ANQGSEA. V shed 1 base and J 2 bases; nucleotides not matched to a gene: 5. The CDR3 protein is CSVEAPGTAYEQYF. DNA of the CDR3: TGCAGCGTTGAAGCCCCCGGGACAGCCTACGAGCAGTACTTC.

This clonotype appeared many times. The J gene is TRBJ1-1, the V gene TRBV28; D is uncertain. The V end lost 4 bases, the J end lost 2 bases, and 14 bases lay between the germline ends. Germline CDR1 reads MDHEN; CDR2 reads SYDVKM. This CDR3 has 15 amino acids. This chain's CDR3 is CASSSTMEANTEAFF. The CDR3 DNA is TGTGCCAGCAGTTCAACTATGGAGGCAAACACTGAAGCTTTCTTT. Based on the CDR3 plus reference TRBV28 and TRBJ1-1, the full variable domain is DVKVTQSSRYLVKRTGEKVFLECVQDMDHENMFWYRQDPGLGLRLIYFSYDVKMKEKGDIPEGYSVSREKKERFSLILESASTNQTSMYLCASSSTMEANTEAFFGQGTRLTVV.

Ten or more counts support this clonotype. Here the CDR3 reads CASSVGASGLSYEQYF. The CDR3 DNA reads as TGTGCCAGCAGCGTAGGGGCTAGCGGGCTTTCCTACGAGCAGTACTTC. The chain uses TRBV9 and TRBJ2-7, with TRBD2 matching 8 bases. CDR3 length: 16 amino acids. CDR1 is SGDLS and CDR2 is YYNGEE in the germline V gene. The ends lost 0 bases at V and 1 base at J; junction bases unmatched: 6.

This clonotype was recorded at least ten times. This chain connects TRBV28 to TRBJ2-7; D might be TRBD1 (5 bases). Trimming removed 3 bases from V and 3 bases from J, with 9 bases in between. The CDR3 runs 13 residues. In germline, CDR1 is MDHEN, CDR2 SYDVKM. For the CDR3, the DNA is TGTGCCAGCAGTTTTAGGGGCTACTACGAGCAGTACTTC. As protein: CASSFRGYYEQYF.

The chain has TRBV19 and TRBJ2-7; the D gene is possibly TRBD1 (5 bases). Between the trimmed V and J ends, which lost 8 bases and 0 bases, there was a span of 11 bases. From germline, CDR1 is LNHDA and CDR2 SQIVND (reference sequence). The CDR3 has 13 residues. The CDR3 here is CASSIQGSYEQYV. The DNA of the CDR3 is TGTGCCAGTTCTATCCAGGGCTCCTACGAGCAGTACGTC.

This clonotype was seen at least ten times. This chain uses TRBV30 with TRBJ1-2; weak D call: TRBD1 (5 bases). The CDR3 covers 17 residues. CDR1 and CDR2 from the germline V gene are GTSNPN and SVGIG (reference sequence). The ends were cut back, 0 bases at V and 0 bases at J, with 17 bases in the middle. The CDR3 region has the DNA TGTGCCTGGAGTGTACGGGGCCCCAGACCTGCTAACTATGGCTACACCTTC. This codes for CAWSVRGPRPANYGYTF.

This clonotype was counted at least ten times. V is TRBV28 and J is TRBJ2-7; D is uncertain. CDR1 is MDHEN and CDR2 is SYDVKM in the germline V gene. CDR3 length equals 14 residues. V was clipped by 1 base and J by 3 bases, with 10 bases between them. The CDR3 region is CASSLFNSLYEQYF. CDR3 DNA: TGTGCCAGCAGTTTATTTAACAGCCTCTACGAGCAGTACTTC.

There are many counts of this clonotype. This sequence joins TRBV6-2 or TRBV6-3 and TRBJ2-7; D is ambiguous. Trimming took 4 bases from V and 10 from J, leaving 11 bases between them. Germline V gene data show CDR1 as MNHEY and CDR2 as SVGEGT. The CDR3 runs to 11 residues. Here the CDR3 DNA reads TGTGCCAGCAGTTCCCCTGGCGGACAGTACTTC. This gives the protein CASSSPGGQYF.

This clonotype has at least ten counts. The rearrangement links TRBV2 to TRBJ1-3; no firm D call. Trimming pared 3 bases from V and 0 bases from J, leaving 15 bases between. Germline V gene lookup returns CDR1 SNHLY and CDR2 FYNNEI. The CDR3 loop spans 17 amino acids. CDR3 sequence reads: CASSEQLWAFSGNTIYF. CDR3 DNA: TGTGCCAGCAGTGAGCAATTGTGGGCATTCTCTGGAAACACCATATATTTT.

This clonotype has at least ten counts. The chain recombines TRBV27 with TRBJ1-6; a possible D gene is TRBD1 (6 bases). Germline V lookup: CDR1 MNHEY, CDR2 SMNVEV (reference sequence). With 0 bases removed from V and 9 bases from J, the gap between germline ends came to 12 bases. The CDR3 loop spans 15 amino acids. The CDR3 nucleotides are TGTGCCAGCAGTTTATCGGGGGAAGGGGGTTCACCCCTCCACTTT. Translating it yields CASSLSGEGGSPLHF.

This clonotype appeared many times. CDR3 sequence (DNA): TGTGCCAGCAGTTTAATCCTAGCGGGGTCTTTGGGCGAGCAGTACTTC. It specifies CASSLILAGSLGEQYF. V and J are TRBV28 and TRBJ2-7, with 9 bases aligning to TRBD2. Germline loops: CDR1 MDHEN, CDR2 SYDVKM. V lost 2 bases to trimming and J lost 6 bases; unmatched junction nucleotides: 11. CDR3 length: 16 residues.

This clonotype came up many times. V usage is TRBV6-1 and J usage is TRBJ2-5; unclear D gene. With 7 bases removed from V and 5 bases from J, the gap between germline ends came to 8 bases. Germline loops: CDR1 MNHNS, CDR2 SASEGT. The CDR3 covers 11 residues. The CDR3 region has the DNA TGTGCCAGCACAAAGGGCGAGACCCAGTACTTC. This sequence encodes CASTKGETQYF.

The sample holds a few counts of this clonotype. V is TRBV18 and J is TRBJ1-1, with D unclear. Looked up from germline, CDR1 is KGHSH and CDR2 is LQKENI. CDR3 length equals 16 residues. Trimming pared 0 bases from V and 3 bases from J, leaving 14 bases between. The CDR3 bases are TGTGCCAGCTCACCACCTACCCTAGGCGGGGACACTGAAGCTTTCTTT. Translated: CASSPPTLGGDTEAFF.

This clonotype was counted a few times. The chain combines TRBV5-1 with TRBJ2-7, with D perhaps TRBD1 or TRBD2 (6 bases each). Germline V gives CDR1 SGHRS, CDR2 YFSETQ. The CDR3 covers 12 residues. V was cut by 3 bases and J by 6 bases, with 10 bases left in between. CDR3 nucleotide sequence: TGCGCCAGCAGCTCACGGGGGCTCGAGCAGTACTTC. This gives the protein CASSSRGLEQYF.